The rows below give T cell receptor beta chains drawn from one sample of a study of post-analysis software for immune sequencing data. TCRdb reprocessed the PCR reads via MiXCR and lists one record per CDR3 protein. The sample has about 680,000 distinct CDR3 sequences, 55% to 60% seen once; the top ten hold around 10%. Specimen: blood. The receptor source for this set is a girl aged 2-10 years with multiple sclerosis. CDR3s include the opening cysteine and the closing phenylalanine or tryptophan. Each record gives: clone size, D gene, V gene, J gene, CDR3 DNA, CDR3 protein. A D gene is named only where the DNA matches it firmly. Clone size is given for some rows only: seen once, a few or many times, or a class if the clone is expanded.

.,.,TRBV20-1,TRBJ2-3,TGCAGTGCTAGAGCCCCTTGGGAGTCACCAGATACGCAGTATTTT,CSARAPWESPDTQYF
.,TRBD1,TRBV5-1,TRBJ2-3,TGCGCCAGCAGCAAGGGACAGGGAGAAGATACGCAGTATTTT,CASSKGQGEDTQYF
few,.,TRBV20-1,TRBJ1-1,TGCAGTGCTGCCTCGGCGGGTGAAGCTTTCTTT,CSAASAGEAFF
.,.,TRBV12-3/TRBV12-4,TRBJ2-3,TGTGCCAGCAGTTTCGGGCGGGGGCCCCGCACAGATACGCAGTATTTT,CASSFGRGPRTDTQYF
.,TRBD2,TRBV12-3/TRBV12-4,TRBJ2-7,TGTGCCAGCAGTCACAGCGGGGGGACTTACGAGCAGTACTTC,CASSHSGGTYEQYF
.,.,TRBV15,TRBJ2-5,TGTGCCACCAGCATCACACTTTGGTCAACTGAAGAGATCCAGTACTTC,CATSITLWSTEEIQYF
.,.,TRBV25-1,TRBJ1-1,TGTGCCAGCAGTCGCCTTCTGGGGGATGAAGCTTTCTTT,CASSRLLGDEAFF
.,TRBD2,TRBV18,TRBJ2-4,TGTGCCAGCTCACCACGAGCGGGAGTCTCTAAAAACATTCAGTACTTC,CASSPRAGVSKNIQYF
few,.,TRBV7-9,TRBJ2-7,TGTGCCAGCAGCTTAGACGGGCGGCAGTACTTC,CASSLDGRQYF
.,.,TRBV10-3,TRBJ2-2,TGTGCCATCAGTGAGTCGAAGGTCAGGGACGTCACCGGGGAGCTGTTTTTT,CAISESKVRDVTGELFF
.,TRBD1,TRBV10-3,TRBJ1-1,TGTGCCATCAGCCCCCGGGACAGGGGGAAGGGTACTGAAGCTTTCTTT,CAISPRDRGKGTEAFF
.,TRBD1,TRBV12-3/TRBV12-4,TRBJ1-6,TGTGCCAGCAGCCCTGGACAGGGGATGGATTCACCCCTCCACTTT,CASSPGQGMDSPLHF
.,TRBD1,TRBV6-1,TRBJ1-5,TGTGCCAGCAGCGGACAGGGGCGGATCAATCAGCCCCAGCATTTT,CASSGQGRINQPQHF
.,.,TRBV7-8,TRBJ2-7,TGTGCCAGCAGCTTAGGGCTAGCTAACGAGCAGTACTTC,CASSLGLANEQYF
.,TRBD2,TRBV12-3/TRBV12-4,TRBJ2-1,TGTGCCAGCAGTTTGAAGGCGGGGGGGCTCAATGAGCAGTTCTTC,CASSLKAGGLNEQFF
few,TRBD1,TRBV10-3,TRBJ2-7,TGTGCCATAGGAGTCGCTCTGGGGACAGGACTACCTCCCTACGAGCAGTACTTC,CAIGVALGTGLPPYEQYF
.,.,TRBV21-1,TRBJ1-2,TGTGCCAGACTATCGGGACAGGCCGGTCATGGCTACACCTTC,CARLSGQAGHGYTF
.,TRBD1,TRBV28,TRBJ1-2,TGTGCCAGCAGTTTTATCAGGGGGACTACTAACTATGGCTACACCTTC,CASSFIRGTTNYGYTF
.,.,TRBV5-1,TRBJ2-7,TGCGCCAGCAGCTTGGAACAGGGCGGAGGTCTCTCCTACGAGCAGTACTTC,CASSLEQGGGLSYEQYF
.,.,TRBV7-9,TRBJ1-6,TGTGCCAGCAGCCCCAGTCGCTCACCCCTCCACTTT,CASSPSRSPLHF
.,.,TRBV6-7,TRBJ1-1,TGTGCCAGCAGTTACCCCAGGGCCACTGAAGCTTTCTTT,CASSYPRATEAFF
.,.,TRBV18,TRBJ2-3,TGTGCCAGCTCACCCACCGAGGGGCTAACAGATACGCAGTATTTT,CASSPTEGLTDTQYF
.,.,TRBV10-3,TRBJ1-2,TGTGCCATCAGTGAGGGACATCTAATCTATGGCTACACCTTC,CAISEGHLIYGYTF
.,.,TRBV7-7,TRBJ2-5,TGTGCCAGCAGTTACGGGTCAGGGTTACGAGAGACCCAGTACTTC,CASSYGSGLRETQYF
.,TRBD1,TRBV29-1,TRBJ2-1,TGCAGCGCTTATATGACAGGGTTAGGCAATGAGCAGTTCTTC,CSAYMTGLGNEQFF
.,.,TRBV15,TRBJ2-3,TGTGCCACCAGCAGAGATCTCGCATCAGATACGCAGTATTTT,CATSRDLASDTQYF
.,.,TRBV12-3/TRBV12-4,TRBJ2-5,TGTGCCAGCACCCCGACTAGTAGCTCGCAAGAGACCCAGTACTTC,CASTPTSSSQETQYF
.,TRBD2,TRBV2,TRBJ2-2,TGTGCCAGCAGTGAACTCCTAGCGGAATACACCGGGGAGCTGTTTTTT,CASSELLAEYTGELFF
.,.,TRBV7-2,TRBJ1-5,TGTGCCAGCAGCTTATCGACTGGCTACAATCAGCCCCAGCATTTT,CASSLSTGYNQPQHF
.,TRBD1,TRBV7-9,TRBJ1-5,TGTGCCAGCAGCTTAGCGGGACAGGATAATCAGCCCCAGCATTTT,CASSLAGQDNQPQHF
once,TRBD1,TRBV6-6,TRBJ1-2,TGTGCCAGTAGTACGGGGACAGGCGACTATGGCTACACCTTC,CASSTGTGDYGYTF
.,.,TRBV2,TRBJ2-1,TGTGCCACCGATAGGCAGGGCCCCTACAATGAGCAGTTCTTC,CATDRQGPYNEQFF
.,.,TRBV7-8,TRBJ2-1,TGTGCCAGCAGCTTTGAGGGACACAATGAGCAGTTCTTC,CASSFEGHNEQFF
.,TRBD2,TRBV2,TRBJ2-1,TGTGCCAGTCGGGAGGGATCCTACAATGAGCAGTTCTTC,CASREGSYNEQFF
.,TRBD2,TRBV27,TRBJ2-1,TGTGCCAGCAGCCCGGGACTAGCATTTACCAATGAGCAGTTCTTC,CASSPGLAFTNEQFF
.,TRBD1,TRBV20-1,TRBJ1-6,TGCAGTGCTAGAGATGACGGGACAGGGCCTTATAATTCACCCCTCCACTTT,CSARDDGTGPYNSPLHF